These 26 T cell receptor beta chains originate from one sample sequenced in a study of beta chain features in type 1 diabetes. Of the isolated RNA, all was reverse transcribed, and so the sequenced material was expressed TCRB transcripts. Data came from immunoSEQ multiplex PCR; TCRdb stores just in-frame clones and leaves some out. The table lists hundreds of thousands of clones, 30% of them singletons. The source material was naive CD4+ T cells from blood. The source of these receptors is a man younger than 35 in good health.

This clone has a handful of counts. The chain is built from TRBV29-1 and TRBJ2-5; D is uncertain. CDR1 SQVTM and CDR2 ANQGSEA come from the germline V gene. Trimming removed 6 bases from V and 4 bases from J, with 15 bases in between. There are 13 residues in the CDR3. CDR3 in DNA: TGCAGCGTCCTATCTATCGGCGGAGAGACCCAGTACTTC. It is translated as CSVLSIGGETQYF.

V and J are TRBV30 and TRBJ2-5, with D perhaps given as TRBD1 or TRBD2 (5 bases each). The CDR3 is 14 residues long. Trimming left V 3 bases short and J 1 base short, with 12 bases between. Germline-derived CDR1 and CDR2 are GTSNPN and SVGIG (reference sequence). The chain's CDR3 is CAWSIPGTQETQYF. The DNA of the CDR3 is TGTGCCTGGAGCATACCTGGGACCCAAGAGACCCAGTACTTC.

This clone has only a few counts. The CDR3 region is CASTGQYIQYF. The CDR3 coding sequence is TGTGCCAGTACGGGACAGTACATTCAGTACTTC. This chain links TRBV27 with TRBJ2-4; 7 bases fit TRBD1. Germline assignment: CDR1 MNHEY and CDR2 SMNVEV (reference sequence). After removal of 9 bases from V and 8 bases from J, the junction contained 4 bases not matched to a gene. The CDR3 is 11 amino acids.

The V and J genes are TRBV10-3 and TRBJ2-7; TRBD2 matches 10 bases. The CDR3 loop spans 15 amino acids. Germline CDR1 and CDR2: ENHRY and SYGVKD. Germline trimming cut 6 bases from V and 0 bases from J; bases unmatched to any gene: 5. This CDR3 is CAISGGLADSYEQYF. In DNA, the CDR3 is TGTGCCATCAGCGGAGGACTAGCGGACTCCTACGAGCAGTACTTC.

This chain joins TRBV28 and TRBJ2-5; D possibly corresponds to TRBD1 (6 bases). The V and J ends lost 7 bases and 5 bases respectively, with 14 bases between them. The germline CDR1 and CDR2 sequences are MDHEN and SYDVKM. The CDR3 has 13 amino acids. DNA for the CDR3: TGTGCCAGCAAAGAGGGGGTGCGGGAGACCCAGTACTTC. As protein: CASKEGVRETQYF.

V gene TRBV7-2 combines with J gene TRBJ2-7; TRBD2 aligns across 13 bases. The V gene end was trimmed by 5 bases and the J gene end by 5 bases; junction bases not matched to a gene: 3. CDR1 SGHTA and CDR2 FQGNSA come from the germline V gene. The CDR3 contains 14 residues. The chain's CDR3 is CASSRGLAGDEQYF. DNA for the CDR3: TGTGCCAGCAGCCGCGGACTAGCGGGAGACGAGCAGTACTTC.

J is TRBJ2-2 and V is TRBV7-9; 7 nucleotides align to TRBD1. V was pared by 9 bases and J by 1 base, with 5 bases of the junction left unmatched. CDR3 length equals 14 residues. The V gene's germline CDR1 is SEHNR and CDR2 FQNEAQ (reference sequence). In DNA, the CDR3 is TGTGCCAGGTCCGGGACAGAGAACACCGGGGAGCTGTTTTTT. Translation: CARSGTENTGELFF.

The CDR3 is CASSLDSQFEQFF. CDR3 nucleotide sequence: TGTGCCAGCAGCCTAGACAGCCAATTTGAGCAGTTCTTC. This chain links TRBV28 with TRBJ2-1; tentative D call: TRBD1 (5 bases). Trimming took 6 bases from V and 9 from J, leaving 15 bases between them. Germline CDR1 is MDHEN and CDR2 is SYDVKM. The CDR3 extends over 13 amino acids.

The chain has TRBV6-5 and TRBJ2-1, with D possibly TRBD2 on 5 matching bases. V was pared by 6 bases and J by 7 bases, with 13 bases between. The CDR3 spans 13 residues. Germline V CDR1 and CDR2: MNHEY, SVGAGI. Here the CDR3 DNA reads TGTGCCAGCAGAACGGGATTAAGGAATGAGCAGTTCTTC. The encoded protein is CASRTGLRNEQFF.

This clone was picked up a small number of times. The chain uses TRBV5-1 and TRBJ2-5; D call uncertain. The tail of the sequence fits TRBJ2-7 better, so the J call may be wrong. Germline V gives CDR1 SGHRS, CDR2 YFSETQ. This CDR3 region has 14 residues. The CDR3 bases are TGCGCCAGCAGCGGCAACCTCGACGGCCGCGAGCAGTACTTC. This encodes CASSGNLDGREQYF.

This chain uses TRBV15 with TRBJ2-5; the D is unclear. The CDR3 covers 16 residues. The V gene's germline CDR1 is LNHNV and CDR2 YYDKDF (reference sequence). Trimming removed 3 bases at V and 0 bases at J, with 14 bases between. Here the CDR3 reads CATSSGADGYQETQYF. In nucleotides, the CDR3 is TGTGCCACCAGCAGCGGAGCTGACGGATACCAAGAGACCCAGTACTTC.

As concerns this clone: At one boundary the junction diverges from the germline segment, which might be a read error. This chain uses TRBV20-1 with TRBJ2-7; TRBD1 matches at 7 bases. CDR3 size: 11 residues. Germline values: CDR1 DFQATT, CDR2 SNEGSKA (reference sequence). CDR3 nucleotide sequence: TGCAGTGCTAGTGGACGACAGGGTGGGAACTTC. This encodes CSASGRQGGNF.

To note about this clone: This same CDR3 is encoded by further DNA sequences in the sample. The chain has TRBV29-1 and TRBJ2-7; 10 nucleotides agree with TRBD1. Germline CDR1 SQVTM, CDR2 ANQGSEA. V gave up 4 bases and J gave up 1 base; unmatched junction bases: 1. CDR3 size: 13 residues. CDR3 sequence: CSVGTGGSYEQYF. CDR3 nucleotide sequence: TGCAGCGTTGGGACAGGGGGTTCCTACGAGCAGTACTTC.

In this sample, this clone turned up a few times. V is TRBV14 and J is TRBJ2-7; possibly TRBD1 for D (6 bases). V lost 5 bases and J lost 8, with 22 bases in between. In germline, CDR1 is SGHDN, CDR2 FVKESK. The CDR3 runs to 15 residues. As DNA, the CDR3 is TGTGCCAGCAGCACTCATACAGGGATCCCTACGCAGCAGTACTTC. Translated, it gives CASSTHTGIPTQQYF.

This chain uses TRBV20-1 with TRBJ2-3; D unclear. Trimming left V 2 bases short and J 10 bases short, with 10 bases between. The germline CDR1 and CDR2 sequences are DFQATT and SNEGSKA (reference sequence). The CDR3 runs 11 residues. As DNA, the CDR3 is TGCAGTGCTAGAAGACCCGACGCGCAGTATTTT. As protein: CSARRPDAQYF.

V gene TRBV7-2 combines with J gene TRBJ2-7; either TRBD1 or TRBD2 may fit D (5 bases each). The V gene lost 4 bases and the J gene lost 0 bases, with 10 bases spanning the gap. Germline-derived CDR1 and CDR2 are SGHTA and FQGNSA. CDR3 length: 14 amino acids. Here the CDR3 DNA reads TGTGCCAGCAGCTGGGGGAGATACTCCTACGAGCAGTACTTC. It specifies CASSWGRYSYEQYF.

The chain carries TRBV30 and TRBJ1-1; 10 bases map to TRBD1. V gave up 7 bases and J gave up 6 bases; unmatched junction bases: 14. Germline loops: CDR1 GTSNPN, CDR2 SVGIG (reference sequence). This CDR3 contains 15 residues. The CDR3 region is CAFRDRGFDTAEAFF. CDR3 coding DNA: TGTGCCTTCAGGGACAGGGGATTTGATACTGCTGAAGCTTTCTTT.

This clone has a handful of counts. This sequence joins TRBV5-1 and TRBJ1-5; the match to TRBD1 covers 7 bases. The germline CDR1 and CDR2 sequences are SGHRS and YFSETQ. The CDR3 is 15 residues long. Trimming removed 0 bases from V and 0 bases from J; junction bases left unmatched: 0. CDR3 amino acids: CASSLEGASNQPQHF. CDR3 sequence (DNA): TGCGCCAGCAGCTTGGAGGGGGCTAGCAATCAGCCCCAGCATTTT.

The rearrangement uses TRBV30 and TRBJ2-1; D is unclear. The CDR3 covers 14 residues. Per germline, CDR1 GTSNPN and CDR2 SVGIG (reference sequence). V was pared by 4 bases and J by 6 bases, with 16 bases between. In nucleotides, the CDR3 is TGTGCCTGGATTAGCCTCCTTACCCCCAATGAGCAGTTCTTC. Its protein is CAWISLLTPNEQFF.

The rearrangement joins TRBV30 to TRBJ2-1; 8 nucleotides agree with TRBD1. Germline lookup yields CDR1 GTSNPN and CDR2 SVGIG (reference sequence). The V segment lost 5 bases and the J segment 9 bases; nucleotides outside the gene matches: 9. The CDR3 extends over 13 amino acids. The CDR3 region has the DNA TGTGCCTGGGACACTCAACAGGGGGGTGAGCAGTTCTTC. It specifies CAWDTQQGGEQFF.

The chain uses TRBV5-1 and TRBJ2-3; D call uncertain. Germline V gives CDR1 SGHRS, CDR2 YFSETQ. Trimming stripped 4 bases from V and 4 bases from J, with 7 bases between. The CDR3 has 12 amino acids. The CDR3 DNA reads TGCGCCAGCAGCAGCGTAGCAGATACGCAGTATTTT. Its protein product is CASSSVADTQYF.

The chain combines TRBV7-6 with TRBJ2-7; TRBD2 aligns across 7 bases. The trim removed 3 bases at V and 11 bases at J, leaving 10 bases unmatched. The CDR3 has 13 amino acids. Germline loops: CDR1 SGHVS, CDR2 FNYEAQ. CDR3 bases: TGTGCCAGCAGCTTTGACTTGACTAGCTGGAAGTACTTC. Its translation is CASSFDLTSWKYF.

The chain uses TRBV2 and TRBJ2-5; 8 bases are shared with TRBD1. V was pared by 7 bases and J by 5 bases, with 6 bases of the junction left unmatched. This CDR3 spans 13 amino acids. Germline V CDR1 and CDR2: SNHLY, FYNNEI. Here the CDR3 reads CASTRQGSETQYF. DNA of the CDR3: TGTGCCAGCACCCGACAGGGGTCTGAGACCCAGTACTTC. Using reference TRBV2 and TRBJ2-5 for the parts outside the CDR3, the full variable domain is EPEVTQTPSHQVTQMGQEVILRCVPISNHLYFYWYRQILGQKVEFLVSFYNNEISEKSEIFDDQFSVERPDGSNFTLKIRSTKLEDSAMYFCASTRQGSETQYFGPGTRLLVL.

The chain employs TRBV18 and TRBJ2-3, with D unclear. The V gene lost 2 bases and the J gene lost 3 bases, with 9 bases spanning the gap. This CDR3 is 14 amino acids long. Looked up from germline, CDR1 is KGHSH and CDR2 is LQKENI. CDR3 region: CASSPGDSTDTQYF. CDR3 coding DNA: TGTGCCAGCTCACCAGGAGACTCGACAGATACGCAGTATTTT.

The V gene is TRBV6-5, the J gene TRBJ2-1; 10 bases agree with TRBD1. Per the germline V gene, CDR1 is MNHEY and CDR2 is SVGAGI. The CDR3 loop spans 15 amino acids. Trimming removed 6 bases from V and 0 bases from J; junction bases left unmatched: 2. CDR3 loop: CASRRDRGSYNEQFF. In nucleotides, the CDR3 is TGTGCCAGCAGAAGGGACAGGGGCTCCTACAATGAGCAGTTCTTC.

J is TRBJ2-7 and V is TRBV5-4; 8 positions match TRBD2. Per germline, CDR1 SGHNT and CDR2 YYREEE (reference sequence). V shed 0 bases and J 1 base; nucleotides not matched to a gene: 3. CDR3 length: 15 residues. DNA for the CDR3: TGTGCCAGCAGCTTGGGTCCGGGAGGGTCCTACGAGCAGTACTTC. It yields the protein CASSLGPGGSYEQYF. The variable domain in full, completed from reference TRBV5-4 and TRBJ2-7, reads ETGVTQSPTHLIKTRGQQVTLRCSSQSGHNTVSWYQQALGQGPQFIFQYYREEENGRGNFPPRFSGLQFPNYSSELNVNALELDDSALYLCASSLGPGGSYEQYFGPGTRLTVT.